This passage covers 21 T cell receptor beta chains from one sample sequenced in a study of blood T cell repertoires in COVID-19. The repertoire was sequenced with immunoSEQ multiplex PCR; TCRdb's copy has only in-frame clones and lacks some. The sample has 250,000 or so clones, around 90% seen once. The material sequenced was peripheral blood. Every receptor here comes from a woman aged 60 to 75 with COVID-19, enrolled during active disease.

The chain combines TRBV6-2 or TRBV6-3 with TRBJ1-1; 7 bases are shared with TRBD1. The V segment lost 1 base and the J segment 5 bases; nucleotides outside the gene matches: 7. Looked up from germline, CDR1 is MNHEY and CDR2 is SVGEGT. The CDR3 consists of 15 residues. CDR3: CASSYFGTVITEAFF. CDR3 coding DNA: TGTGCCAGCAGTTACTTCGGGACAGTAATAACTGAAGCTTTCTTT.

This chain uses TRBV7-2 with TRBJ2-7, with 8 bases fitting TRBD2. The CDR3 totals 15 residues. After removal of 5 bases from V and 3 bases from J, the junction contained 9 bases not matched to a gene. Germline V gene lookup returns CDR1 SGHTA and CDR2 FQGNSA. The CDR3 region is CASSPRAGGGYEQYF. The CDR3 DNA reads as TGTGCCAGCAGCCCGAGGGCGGGGGGCGGCTACGAGCAGTACTTC.

V and J are TRBV6-6 and TRBJ2-3, with 13 positions matching TRBD2. The germline V gene encodes CDR1 MNHNY and CDR2 SVGAGI (reference sequence). The length of the CDR3 is 15 residues. J lost 5 bases, V lost 6 bases, and 5 bases had no gene match. As DNA, the CDR3 is TGTGCCAGCAGACCCCGGACTAGCGGGGGAGATACGCAGTATTTT. As protein: CASRPRTSGGDTQYF.

In its sample, this clone was seen once. V and J are TRBV9 and TRBJ1-1; 8 bases are shared with TRBD1. The germline gives CDR1 SGDLS, CDR2 YYNGEE. CDR3 length equals 14 residues. V dropped 1 base and J dropped 1; count of bases not matched to a gene: 0. The CDR3 coding sequence is TGTGCCAGCAGCGTAACAGGGGGGAACACTGAAGCTTTCTTT. This codes for CASSVTGGNTEAFF.

This chain connects TRBV9 to TRBJ2-5; possibly TRBD2 for D (6 bases). The CDR3 is 14 amino acids. Germline values: CDR1 SGDLS, CDR2 YYNGEE. V lost 5 bases and J lost 5, with 16 bases in between. CDR3 residues: CASSPPRGMETQYF. The CDR3 DNA sequence: TGTGCCAGCAGTCCCCCCCGGGGGATGGAGACCCAGTACTTC.

CDR3 loop: CASSLQGYEQYF. In DNA form, the CDR3 reads TGTGCCAGCAGTTTACAGGGTTACGAGCAGTACTTC. The chain links TRBV12-3 or TRBV12-4 to TRBJ2-7; D is possibly TRBD1 (5 bases). V gave up 2 bases and J gave up 4 bases, with 6 bases separating them. The CDR3 totals 12 residues.

The chain recombines TRBV27 with TRBJ2-2; D might be TRBD1 (6 bases). The germline V gene has CDR1 MNHEY and CDR2 SMNVEV (reference sequence). V dropped 3 bases and J dropped 3 bases, with 11 bases sitting between them. There are 15 residues in the CDR3. The CDR3 sequence is CASSFSDRDTGELFF. CDR3 nucleotides: TGTGCCAGCAGTTTTTCGGACAGAGACACCGGGGAGCTGTTTTTT.

The table lists this clone with a count of one. The gene calls are TRBV5-6 and TRBJ1-2; D remains unclear. With 4 bases removed from V and 1 base from J, the gap between germline ends came to 17 bases. Germline loops: CDR1 SGHDT, CDR2 YYEEEE. The CDR3 extends over 16 amino acids. CDR3 protein: CASSGSLGSVNYGYTF. The CDR3 DNA follows: TGTGCCAGCAGCGGGAGCCTGGGCTCTGTTAACTATGGCTACACCTTC.

The CDR3: CASSMVGTGAYEQYF. The CDR3, as DNA: TGTGCCAGCAGCATGGTCGGGACAGGTGCGTACGAGCAGTACTTC. The chain carries TRBV27 and TRBJ2-7; 8 bases map to TRBD1. Germline V gives CDR1 MNHEY, CDR2 SMNVEV (reference sequence). The CDR3 runs 15 residues. V lost 6 bases, J lost 4 bases, and 11 bases stayed unmatched.

This clone was observed a single time. The chain is built from TRBV5-6 and TRBJ1-2; TRBD1 matches at 7 bases. The germline gives CDR1 SGHDT, CDR2 YYEEEE. The CDR3 sequence is 14 residues long. J was trimmed by 4 bases and V by 4 bases; bases with no gene match: 7. The CDR3 bases are TGTGCCAGCAGCGAACAGGGACAGCGCTATGGCTACACCTTC. Its translation is CASSEQGQRYGYTF.

The sample holds many counts of this clone. This rearrangement joins TRBV4-1 to TRBJ1-2; the D is unclear. Germline V CDR1 and CDR2: MGHRA, YSYEKL. V was shortened by 0 bases and J by 1 base, with 12 bases between the two germline ends. The CDR3 consists of 16 residues. The CDR3 DNA reads as TGCGCCAGCAGCCAAGAACCCCAGGCAATTAACTATGGCTACACCTTC. This codes for CASSQEPQAINYGYTF.

This clone has more than one count but fewer than ten. J is TRBJ2-2 and V is TRBV5-1, with TRBD2 matching 16 bases. Trimming took 2 bases from V and 5 from J; bases not matched to a gene: 6. This CDR3 contains 18 residues. Looked up from germline, CDR1 is SGHRS and CDR2 is YFSETQ. The CDR3 DNA sequence: TGCGCCAGCAGCTTTGGGACTAGCGGGGGGGCGAGGACCGGGGAGCTGTTTTTT. This translates into CASSFGTSGGARTGELFF. Drawing the rest from reference TRBV5-1 and TRBJ2-2, the complete variable domain is KAGVTQTPRYLIKTRGQQVTLSCSPISGHRSVSWYQQTPGQGLQFLFEYFSETQRNKGNFPGRFSGRQFSNSRSEMNVSTLELGDSALYLCASSFGTSGGARTGELFFGEGSRLTVL.

This clone was detected only once. The rearrangement links TRBV10-3 to TRBJ1-1, with D perhaps matching TRBD1 (5 bases). The germline V and J ends were trimmed by 3 bases and 0 bases, with 8 bases remaining between them. Germline values: CDR1 ENHRY, CDR2 SYGVKD. The CDR3 extends over 14 amino acids. The CDR3 is CAISERQMNTEAFF. The CDR3 DNA is TGTGCCATCAGTGAAAGACAGATGAACACTGAAGCTTTCTTT.

The V and J genes are TRBV18 and TRBJ2-2; no clear D. Looked up from germline, CDR1 is KGHSH and CDR2 is LQKENI. CDR3 length: 14 amino acids. V was clipped by 2 bases and J by 1 base, with 5 bases between them. The CDR3 is CASSPGWNTGELFF. Written as DNA, the CDR3 is TGTGCCAGCTCACCAGGCTGGAACACCGGGGAGCTGTTTTTT.

V and J are TRBV5-1 and TRBJ2-1, with TRBD2 matching 9 bases. The CDR3 consists of 15 residues. The trim removed 3 bases at V and 8 bases at J, leaving 9 bases unmatched. Germline CDR1 reads SGHRS; CDR2 reads YFSETQ. CDR3 region: CASSSGTSRGDEQFF. In DNA form, the CDR3 reads TGCGCCAGCAGCTCCGGGACTAGCCGGGGGGATGAGCAGTTCTTC.

The chain has TRBV6-5 and TRBJ2-2; D may be TRBD1 (6 bases). The CDR3 is made up of 15 amino acids. Trimming cost V 6 bases and J 4 bases, with 15 bases left between them. The V gene's germline CDR1 is MNHEY and CDR2 SVGAGI. DNA of the CDR3: TGTGCCAGCAGCATTCGCAGGGGTTCCACCGGGGAGCTGTTTTTT. Its translation is CASSIRRGSTGELFF.

The chain couples TRBV11-2 to TRBJ1-4; the match to TRBD1 covers 7 bases. This CDR3 region has 14 residues. Trimming at V came to 0 bases and at J to 8 bases, leaving 3 bases not matched to a gene. Germline CDR1 and CDR2: SGHAT and FQNNGV. The CDR3 DNA reads TGTGCCAGCAGCTTAGATTCGACAGGGGAAAAACTGTTTTTT. This codes for CASSLDSTGEKLFF.

The gene calls are TRBV4-2 and TRBJ2-7, with 7 bases lining up with TRBD1. CDR1 is LGHNA, CDR2 YNFKEQ, per germline. This CDR3 is built from 15 residues. Trimming took 1 base from V and 4 from J; bases not matched to a gene: 7. CDR3 amino acids: CASSQGTGQTYEQYF. CDR3 DNA: TGTGCCAGCAGCCAAGGAACGGGACAGACTTACGAGCAGTACTTC.

This clone was seen only once. V and J are TRBV5-1 and TRBJ1-1; D is ambiguous. The CDR3 is made up of 15 amino acids. CDR1 and CDR2 (germline): SGHRS, YFSETQ. Trimming took 0 bases from V and 0 from J, leaving 9 bases between them. CDR3 loop: CASSLGQFMNTEAFF. In DNA, the CDR3 is TGCGCCAGCAGCTTGGGCCAGTTTATGAACACTGAAGCTTTCTTT.

V is TRBV5-4 and J is TRBJ1-6; 9 nucleotides line up with TRBD1. The CDR3 is 16 amino acids. Germline loops: CDR1 SGHNT, CDR2 YYREEE (reference sequence). V was pared by 5 bases and J by 6 bases, with 9 bases of the junction left unmatched. This chain's CDR3 is CASSHSRTGANSPLHF. The DNA of the CDR3 is TGTGCCAGCAGTCATTCCCGGACAGGGGCTAATTCACCCCTCCACTTT.

The V call is TRBV5-4, the J call TRBJ1-2; D is unclear. Trimming stripped 4 bases from V and 1 base from J, with 11 bases between. Germline CDR1 and CDR2: SGHNT and YYREEE (reference sequence). The CDR3 runs to 14 residues. CDR3 amino acids: CASSLPGRNYGYTF. CDR3 bases: TGTGCCAGCAGCCTCCCAGGCCGTAACTATGGCTACACCTTC.